This entry describes one T cell receptor (beta chain). The CDR3 has 16 amino acids. V was shortened by 7 bases and J by 5 bases, with 21 bases between the two germline ends. The germline V gene has CDR1 SGHTA and CDR2 FQGNSA. The repertoire was sequenced with immunoSEQ multiplex PCR; TCRdb's copy has only in-frame clones and lacks some. The table includes about 290,000 clones, 86% detected once. This entry is derived from a study of blood T cell repertoires in COVID-19. On the study more broadly: The United States, Italy and Spain provided the acute and convalescent COVID-19 samples. T cells, B-cell-depleted T cells, or PBMCs supplied cDNA or gDNA.

The sequencing sample was made of peripheral blood. The chain couples TRBV7-2 to TRBJ2-1, with D possibly matching TRBD1 (6 bases). The sequence was collected from a woman in her 30s with active or convalescent COVID-19. For the CDR3, the DNA is TGTGCCAGCACGGGACAAAGGGGCTTAATCGACAATGAGCAGTTCTTC. As protein: CASTGQRGLIDNEQFF.